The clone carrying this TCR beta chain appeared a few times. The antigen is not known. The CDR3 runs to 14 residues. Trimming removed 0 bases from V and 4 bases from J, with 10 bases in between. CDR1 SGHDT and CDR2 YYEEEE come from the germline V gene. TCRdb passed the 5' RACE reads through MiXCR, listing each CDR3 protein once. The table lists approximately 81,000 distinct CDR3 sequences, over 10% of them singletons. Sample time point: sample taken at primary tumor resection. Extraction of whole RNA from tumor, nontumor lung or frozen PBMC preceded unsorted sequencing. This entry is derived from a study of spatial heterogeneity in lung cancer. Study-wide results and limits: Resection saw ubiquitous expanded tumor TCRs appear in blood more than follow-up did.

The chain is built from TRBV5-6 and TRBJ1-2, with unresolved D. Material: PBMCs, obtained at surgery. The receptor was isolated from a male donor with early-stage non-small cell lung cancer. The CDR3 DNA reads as TGTGCCAGCAGCTTGGAAGAGGGAGGCTATGGCTACACCTTC. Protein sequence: CASSLEEGGYGYTF.